Listed below are T cell receptor beta chains from one sample, sequenced in a study of early T cells in non-severe SARS-CoV-2 infection. TCRdb called the 5' RACE reads again in MiXCR, with one record for every CDR3 protein. The sample carries about 72,000 distinct CDR3 sequences, approximately 9% recorded once. Sequencing used whole blood. The receptor set was obtained from an adult who was a healthcare worker with PCR-confirmed SARS-CoV-2 infection or an uninfected control (not recorded which). The CDR3 runs from the conserved cysteine through the conserved F or W. A D gene is named only where the DNA matches it firmly. A clone size is listed for some rows: how often the clone was seen (once, few, many), or a class if it is expanded.

TRBV2,TRBJ1-5,TRBD1,14,few,CASNLGTGLQPQHF,TGTGCCAGCAATCTTGGGACAGGGCTTCAGCCCCAGCATTTT
TRBV9,TRBJ2-1,TRBD2,15,NA,CASSPGTSGRLEQFF,TGTGCCAGCAGCCCAGGGACTAGCGGGAGGCTTGAGCAGTTCTTC
TRBV4-2,TRBJ2-7,TRBD2,14,many,CASSQDSGGYEQYF,TGTGCCAGCAGCCAAGATAGCGGGGGCTACGAGCAGTACTTC
TRBV7-7,TRBJ2-3,TRBD2,16,few,CASSPRTSGRTDTQYF,TGTGCCAGCAGCCCCCGGACTAGCGGGAGAACAGATACGCAGTATTTT
TRBV6-6,TRBJ2-7,TRBD1,14,NA,CASDGTGSSYEQYF,TGTGCCAGCGATGGGACAGGGAGCTCCTACGAGCAGTACTTC
TRBV20-1,TRBJ2-2,NA,16,NA,CSARSPGASGTGELFF,TGCAGTGCTAGATCCCCGGGGGCTAGCGGCACCGGGGAGCTGTTTTTT
TRBV7-9,TRBJ2-3,NA,17,many,CASSLVAIRNFTDTQYF,TGTGCCAGCAGCTTAGTGGCAATTCGTAACTTCACAGATACGCAGTATTTT
TRBV7-2,TRBJ2-7,NA,14,few,CASSLGRNPYEQYF,TGTGCCAGCAGTCTAGGGCGGAATCCCTACGAGCAGTACTTC
TRBV10-2,TRBJ2-7,NA,13,NA,CASSSVLSYEQYF,TGCGCCAGCAGTTCGGTACTCTCCTACGAGCAGTACTTC
TRBV4-3,TRBJ2-7,NA,15,NA,CASSQGRSSTYEQYF,TGCGCCAGCAGCCAAGGGAGGAGCAGTACCTACGAGCAGTACTTC
TRBV29-1,TRBJ2-1,TRBD2,14,few,CSVEASGAYNEQFF,TGCAGCGTTGAGGCTAGCGGGGCCTACAATGAGCAGTTCTTC
TRBV19,TRBJ2-7,NA,13,NA,CASSSYGTYEQYF,TGTGCCAGTAGTTCGTACGGGACCTACGAGCAGTACTTC
TRBV2,TRBJ2-7,NA,15,few,CASEDSTAGNYEQYF,TGTGCCAGCGAGGACAGTACCGCGGGTAACTACGAGCAGTACTTC
TRBV10-1,TRBJ2-5,NA,14,many,CASSGSGAPETQYF,TGCGCCAGCAGTGGATCGGGTGCCCCGGAGACCCAGTACTTC
TRBV3-1,TRBJ2-2,NA,12,NA,CASSPLGRELFF,TGTGCCAGCAGCCCCTTGGGACGGGAGCTGTTTTTT
TRBV4-2,TRBJ2-5,TRBD2,16,many,CASSQGVAGLEETQYF,TGTGCCAGCAGCCAGGGGGTAGCGGGATTGGAAGAGACCCAGTACTTC
TRBV5-1,TRBJ2-5,NA,15,once,CASSLAREVRETQYF,TGCGCCAGCAGCTTGGCCCGGGAAGTTAGAGAGACCCAGTACTTC
TRBV5-6,TRBJ2-7,NA,14,few,CASSLIGDPYEQYF,TGTGCCAGCAGCTTGATAGGGGATCCCTACGAGCAGTACTTC